The present TCR beta chain was sequenced within a study of CD8+CD57+ T cells in acquired aplastic anemia. Study-level background: Recorded DNA amounts for sorted CD4+ and CD8+ cells had an average of 3.2 ug. Broader study findings: Researchers report that twenty-nine CD8+ CDR3 sequences appeared in both patients and controls. Patients and controls were not found to differ significantly in CD8+ Simpson's diversity.

Genomic DNA templated the TCR beta VDJ and CDR3 profiling. TCRdb independently ran MiXCR on the reads; one entry per CDR3 protein. The sample records approximately 200,000 distinct CDR3 sequences, roughly 50% being singletons. On this clonotype itself: Its matching antigen is unknown.

For sequencing, patients were chosen who had shown expansion of CD8+CD57+ cells by flow cytometry. Trimming removed 6 bases from V and 4 bases from J; junction bases left unmatched: 3. The CDR3 loop spans 12 amino acids. Germline values: CDR1 MNHNS, CDR2 SASEGT. Sequencing used sorted CD4+, CD8+, or CD8+CD57+ T cells (not recorded which) from PBMCs. This TCR derives from a human donor with aplastic anemia. This chain uses TRBV6-1 with TRBJ2-7; 7 nucleotides line up with TRBD1. CDR3 in amino acids: CASSSQGYEQYV. The CDR3 nucleotides are TGTGCCAGCAGCTCACAGGGGTACGAGCAGTACGTC.